The T cell receptor beta chain under discussion was sequenced for a study of T cell repertoires in cytomegalovirus infection. The CDR3 consists of 13 residues. Deletions cut 0 bases from V and 9 bases from J, with 9 bases between. In TCRdb, the reads were re-called with MiXCR into one record per CDR3 protein. The table lists about 100,000 distinct CDR3 sequences, 20% to 30% of them singletons, with about two fifths in the top ten. This clonotype was counted only a few times. The specimen sequenced was CD8+ T cells from PBMCs. The chain has TRBV12-3 or TRBV12-4 and TRBJ2-1; D is unclear. This TCR came from a human donor in good health (CMV status not recorded). Some clones in this sample may be carry-over from other donors' samples. The CDR3 is CASSLAKAREQFF. CDR3 DNA sequence: TGTGCCAGCAGTTTAGCGAAAGCGCGTGAGCAGTTCTTC.